Shown below are 4 T cell receptor beta chains from a single sample sequenced in a study of blood T cell repertoires in COVID-19. Sequenced by immunoSEQ multiplex PCR; TCRdb stores in-frame clones only, minus some. The table has a few hundred thousand clones, 89% seen once; the top ten hold 0.94%. The specimen sequenced was peripheral blood. These TCRs come from a middle-aged woman who had recovered from COVID-19.

J is TRBJ1-6 and V is TRBV6-1; D possibly corresponds to TRBD1 (6 bases). The CDR3 loop spans 18 amino acids. V shed 1 base and J shed 0 bases, with 13 bases lying between them. CDR1 and CDR2 (germline): MNHNS, SASEGT. CDR3 nucleotides: TGTGCCAGCAGTGAAGAGGGGACACCAAGCTCCTATAATTCACCCCTCCACTTT. This encodes CASSEEGTPSSYNSPLHF.

J is TRBJ2-3 and V is TRBV19; tentatively, D is TRBD1 (5 bases). CDR1 LNHDA and CDR2 SQIVND come from the germline V gene (reference sequence). With 6 bases removed from V and 2 bases from J, the gap between germline ends came to 9 bases. This CDR3 is 13 amino acids long. In DNA form, the CDR3 reads TGTGCCAGTAGGGGCAGGGCCACAGATACGCAGTATTTT. It specifies CASRGRATDTQYF.

The gene calls are TRBV19 and TRBJ2-3, with 8 positions matching TRBD2. The V gene end was trimmed by 3 bases and the J gene end by 1 base; junction bases not matched to a gene: 3. This CDR3 is 15 amino acids long. Germline V gene data show CDR1 as LNHDA and CDR2 as SQIVND (reference sequence). The CDR3 DNA reads TGTGCCAGTAGTATCAGGACTAGCCGCACAGATACGCAGTATTTT. Translated: CASSIRTSRTDTQYF.

The CDR3: CASSRDRGNTGELFF. CDR3 DNA: TGTGCCAGTAGTAGGGACAGGGGTAACACCGGGGAGCTGTTTTTT. The genes are TRBV19 and TRBJ2-2; 10 nucleotides match TRBD1. Germline CDR1 is LNHDA and CDR2 is SQIVND (reference sequence). The CDR3 is 15 amino acids. The V segment lost 4 bases and the J segment 2 bases; nucleotides outside the gene matches: 1.